Presented here are 5 T cell receptor beta chains from one specimen sequenced in a study of identical twins. Using its own MiXCR run on the 5' RACE reads, TCRdb lists one record per CDR3 protein. The repertoire holds roughly 470,000 distinct CDR3 sequences, approximately 14% seen once, with 0.8% to 1% in the top ten. These sequences were also reported in another study, on yellow fever vaccine responses in identical twins.

Source material: CD4+ T cells sorted from blood. The receptors were sampled from a woman under 30 in good health.

The J gene is TRBJ2-2, the V gene TRBV5-5; no definite D call. The CDR3 runs 15 residues. The V gene's germline CDR1 is SGHKS and CDR2 YYEKEE (reference sequence). Between the trimmed V and J ends, which lost 5 bases and 7 bases, there was a span of 18 bases. The CDR3 here is CASRHDPTPVGELFF. CDR3 nucleotides: TGTGCCAGCAGACACGATCCCACGCCGGTCGGGGAGCTGTTTTTT. Drawing the rest from reference TRBV5-5 and TRBJ2-2, the complete variable domain is DAGVTQSPTHLIKTRGQQVTLRCSPISGHKSVSWYQQVLGQGPQFIFQYYEKEERGRGNFPDRFSARQFPNYSSELNVNALLLGDSALYLCASRHDPTPVGELFFGEGSRLTVL.

This clonotype was observed at least ten times. The chain joins TRBV10-3 to TRBJ2-2; 7 bases agree with TRBD2. Germline CDR1 is ENHRY and CDR2 is SYGVKD. Trimming took 5 bases from V and 4 from J; bases not matched to a gene: 4. CDR3 length equals 14 residues. CDR3 DNA sequence: TGTGCCATCAGTCTAGCGGTGGGCACCGGGGAGCTGTTTTTT. This sequence encodes CAISLAVGTGELFF.

This chain links TRBV18 with TRBJ2-3, with 8 bases identical to TRBD2. The V segment lost 1 base and the J segment 2 bases; nucleotides outside the gene matches: 5. The CDR3 spans 16 residues. Germline-derived CDR1 and CDR2 are KGHSH and LQKENI. The CDR3 bases are TGTGCCAGCTCACCACTTAGCGGGATCCTCACAGATACGCAGTATTTT. This sequence encodes CASSPLSGILTDTQYF.

V gene TRBV20-1 combines with J gene TRBJ2-7; TRBD1 matches at 8 bases. CDR1 and CDR2 from the germline V gene are DFQATT and SNEGSKA (reference sequence). The CDR3 covers 15 residues. V lost 3 bases to trimming and J lost 3 bases; unmatched junction nucleotides: 10. CDR3 loop: CSASARGRTVYEQYF. The DNA for the CDR3 is TGCAGTGCTAGTGCCAGGGGGCGAACGGTCTACGAGCAGTACTTC.

The table lists this clonotype with many counts. J is TRBJ1-1 and V is TRBV7-6, with 9 bases matching TRBD1. The CDR3 covers 13 residues. V lost 5 bases to trimming and J lost 5 bases; unmatched junction nucleotides: 3. Germline lookup yields CDR1 SGHVS and CDR2 FNYEAQ. CDR3 protein: CASSQTGGTEAFF. The CDR3 DNA follows: TGTGCCAGCAGCCAGACAGGGGGAACTGAAGCTTTCTTT.